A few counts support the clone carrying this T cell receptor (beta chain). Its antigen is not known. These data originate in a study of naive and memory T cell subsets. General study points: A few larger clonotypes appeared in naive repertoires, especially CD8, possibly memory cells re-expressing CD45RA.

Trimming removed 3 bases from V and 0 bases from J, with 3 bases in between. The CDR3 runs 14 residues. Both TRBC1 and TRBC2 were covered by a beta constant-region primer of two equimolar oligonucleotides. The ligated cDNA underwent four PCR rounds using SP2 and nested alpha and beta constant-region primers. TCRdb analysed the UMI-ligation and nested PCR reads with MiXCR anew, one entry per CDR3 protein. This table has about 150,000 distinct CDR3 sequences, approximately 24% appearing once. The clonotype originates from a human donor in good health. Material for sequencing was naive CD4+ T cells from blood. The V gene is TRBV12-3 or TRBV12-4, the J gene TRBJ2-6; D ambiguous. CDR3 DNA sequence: TGTGCCAGCAGTTTTGGCTCTGGGGCCAACGTCCTGACTTTC. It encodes CASSFGSGANVLTF.